The 3 T cell receptor beta chains given below trace back to one sample, sequenced in a study of T cell repertoires in cytomegalovirus infection. For these TCRs, the target antigens are not known. MiXCR was run by TCRdb on the reads, yielding one entry per CDR3 protein. Of about 570,000 distinct CDR3 sequences in the sample, about 39% are singletons; the top ten hold 48%. Sequences were derived from cultured PBMCs, sampled from culture after CMV antigen stimulation. The receptors here all came from a human donor in good health (CMV status not recorded). Some clones in this sample may be carry-over from other donors' samples.

This clonotype was observed a handful of times. This chain uses TRBV7-6 with TRBJ1-3, with TRBD1 matching 7 bases. Germline V gene sequence: CDR1 SGHVS, CDR2 FNYEAQ. With V trimmed by 3 bases and J by 14 bases, 4 bases remained unmatched. This CDR3 spans 11 amino acids. CDR3 amino acids: CASSLGGQLYF. The CDR3 DNA is TGTGCCAGCAGCTTGGGGGGACAGCTATATTTT.

This clonotype came up a few times. J is TRBJ1-2 and V is TRBV18, with TRBD1 identical over 8 bases. The CDR3 is 16 amino acids. V shed 2 bases and J 7 bases; nucleotides not matched to a gene: 12. CDR1 is KGHSH, CDR2 LQKENI, per germline. The CDR3 reads CASSPSGGENAGGYTF. CDR3 nucleotides: TGTGCCAGCTCACCATCAGGGGGCGAGAACGCCGGTGGCTACACCTTC.

This chain joins TRBV10-2 and TRBJ2-5, with D possibly being TRBD1 (7 bases). The germline V gene encodes CDR1 WSHSY and CDR2 SAAADI. The CDR3 runs 16 residues. The V end lost 0 bases, the J end lost 4 bases, and 15 bases lay between the germline ends. DNA for the CDR3: TGCGCCAGCAGTGAGTCTGGGCAGGGGGGACCAGAGACCCAGTACTTC. Its protein is CASSESGQGGPETQYF.